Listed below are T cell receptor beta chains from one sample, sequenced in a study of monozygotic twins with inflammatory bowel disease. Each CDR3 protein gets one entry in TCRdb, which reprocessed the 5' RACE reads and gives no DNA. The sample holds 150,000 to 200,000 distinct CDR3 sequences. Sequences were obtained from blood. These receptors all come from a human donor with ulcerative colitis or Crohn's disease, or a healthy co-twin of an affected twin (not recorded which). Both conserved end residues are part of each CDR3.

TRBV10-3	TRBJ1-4	CAITFYRGATNEKLFF
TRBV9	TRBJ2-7	CASNVGVEFYEQYF
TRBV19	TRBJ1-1	CASNPGTGYMNTEAFF
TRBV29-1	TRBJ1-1	CSVDGYTEAFF
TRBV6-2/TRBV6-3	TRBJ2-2	CASRPSGSGGGELFF
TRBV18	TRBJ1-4	CASSVLNEKLFF
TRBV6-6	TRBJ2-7	CASSAQGAYEQYF
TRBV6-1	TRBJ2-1	CASKGTVSYNEQFF
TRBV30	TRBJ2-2	CAWSVDNSGGYGTGELFF
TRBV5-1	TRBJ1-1	CASSLNRPNTEAFF
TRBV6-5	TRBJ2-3	CASSYSRTGGKVGADTQYF
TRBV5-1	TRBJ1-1	CASSVGQNTEAFF
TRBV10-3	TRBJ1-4	CAISGGGGNEKLFF